This is a list of T cell receptor delta chains from one sample in a study of Vδ1+ human thymocytes. TCRdb re-called the multiplex PCR reads with CATT. The data contain more than 50,000 delta-chain clones, about 15% of them singletons. The sequencing sample was made of Vdelta1+ gamma-delta thymocytes from the thymus. These receptors all stem from a girl less than two years old who had congenital heart surgery. Each CDR3 is given without its conserved first and last residue. Fields, in order: clone size, J gene, V gene, CDR3 protein. Clone size is not always given. Where it is, it says once, few, many or a class for expanded clones.

clone_size: -; j_call: TRDJ1; v_call: TRDV1; cdr3_aa: ALGILSHALGDTLYTDKLI
clone_size: few; j_call: TRDJ1; v_call: TRDV1; cdr3_aa: ALGGTALLKFGGSPEAYTDKLI
clone_size: -; j_call: TRDJ1; v_call: TRDV1; cdr3_aa: ALGDYARYQSSRTHEDKLI
clone_size: -; j_call: TRDJ1; v_call: TRDV1; cdr3_aa: ALGESFPIVLGGPDKLI
clone_size: few; j_call: TRDJ1; v_call: TRDV1; cdr3_aa: ALGATAFTGGYDTDKLI
clone_size: -; j_call: TRDJ1; v_call: TRDV1; cdr3_aa: ALGERDFLPVDKLI
clone_size: few; j_call: TRDJ1; v_call: TRAV29/DV5; cdr3_aa: SVLLCSKRGKRGDQIGPYTDKLI
clone_size: few; j_call: TRDJ1; v_call: TRDV1; cdr3_aa: ALGSPSYFKLHNRTRSYTDKLI
clone_size: few; j_call: TRDJ1; v_call: TRDV1; cdr3_aa: ALGECRLEGIRALGGINDKLI
clone_size: -; j_call: TRDJ3; v_call: TRAV29/DV5; cdr3_aa: AVNTGGQSSWDTRQMF
clone_size: few; j_call: TRDJ1; v_call: TRDV1; cdr3_aa: ALGELVHLSGVWGYLGTDKLI
clone_size: -; j_call: TRDJ1; v_call: TRDV1; cdr3_aa: ALGENKLI
clone_size: -; j_call: TRDJ1; v_call: TRDV1; cdr3_aa: ALGEGGWGTDKLI
clone_size: few; j_call: TRDJ1; v_call: TRDV1; cdr3_aa: ALGDPGRGIRGYTDKLI
clone_size: -; j_call: TRDJ1; v_call: TRDV1; cdr3_aa: ALGELPLDLPKGLGEESTDKLI
clone_size: -; j_call: TRDJ1; v_call: TRDV1; cdr3_aa: ALGGTNPKKPYWGTTDKLI
clone_size: -; j_call: TRDJ1; v_call: TRDV2; cdr3_aa: ACDTVHIGGHEYTDKLI
clone_size: -; j_call: TRDJ1; v_call: TRDV1; cdr3_aa: ALGELSSHFVLGLADKLI
clone_size: -; j_call: TRDJ1; v_call: TRDV1; cdr3_aa: ALGGPLPTCWGIHGFTDKLI
clone_size: few; j_call: TRDJ1; v_call: TRAV29/DV5; cdr3_aa: AARLWRGTDKLI